The 21 T cell receptor beta chains presented below share a single source sample, sequenced in a study of blood T cell repertoires in COVID-19. Sequencing used immunoSEQ multiplex PCR; TCRdb keeps in-frame clones, though not all of them. This table holds more than 250,000 clones, around 90% found once. Sequenced: PBMCs or T cells enriched from blood (not recorded which). All receptors derive from a young woman who had recovered from COVID-19.

This clone turned up a few times. The chain uses TRBV6-5 and TRBJ2-7; 7 bases map to TRBD2. Germline assignment: CDR1 MNHEY and CDR2 SVGAGI. This CDR3 has 15 residues. The V gene end was trimmed by 0 bases and the J gene end by 3 bases; junction bases not matched to a gene: 5. CDR3 DNA: TGTGCCAGCAGTTACTCCCCCGCGGGGGTCTACGAGCAGTACTTC. This sequence encodes CASSYSPAGVYEQYF.

The chain employs TRBV27 and TRBJ2-6; D gene uncertain. CDR3 size: 17 residues. Trimming left V 1 base short and J 4 bases short, with 14 bases between. CDR1 MNHEY and CDR2 SMNVEV come from the germline V gene (reference sequence). In DNA form, the CDR3 reads TGTGCCAGCAGTTTATTCTCAGGTCGTCTCGGGGCCAACGTCCTGACTTTC. Translating gives CASSLFSGRLGANVLTF.

This chain's CDR3 is CASSASTGRTEAFF. The DNA for the CDR3 is TGTGCCAGCAGTGCCTCGACAGGGCGGACTGAAGCTTTCTTT. The chain recombines TRBV27 with TRBJ1-1, with 7 bases identical to TRBD1. V lost 5 bases to trimming and J lost 5 bases; unmatched junction nucleotides: 8. The CDR3 runs to 14 residues. Per germline, CDR1 MNHEY and CDR2 SMNVEV (reference sequence).

The CDR3 DNA reads TGTGCCAGCATTAAGGGGCACGACGGCGGGGGGGAGACCCAGTACTTC. Translated: CASIKGHDGGGETQYF. The rearrangement links TRBV11-3 to TRBJ2-5; TRBD2 matches at 8 bases. V shed 7 bases, J shed 5 bases, and the junction held 15 bases outside the gene matches. The CDR3 runs to 16 residues. CDR1 and CDR2 (germline): SGHNT, YENEEA.

The V call is TRBV9, the J call TRBJ1-1; tentatively, D is TRBD1 (6 bases). This CDR3 has 13 amino acids. Germline V gene lookup returns CDR1 SGDLS and CDR2 YYNGEE. Between the trimmed V and J ends, which lost 4 bases and 6 bases, there was a span of 13 bases. CDR3 DNA sequence: TGTGCCAGCAGCCCGTACCAGGGGTCTGAAGCTTTCTTT. Encoded protein: CASSPYQGSEAFF. Using reference TRBV9 and TRBJ1-1 for the parts outside the CDR3, the full variable domain is DSGVTQTPKHLITATGQRVTLRCSPRSGDLSVYWYQQSLDQGLQFLIQYYNGEERAKGNILERFSAQQFPDLHSELNLSSLELGDSALYFCASSPYQGSEAFFGQGTRLTVV.

The CDR3 is CASSPTAGGPRETQYF. The CDR3 DNA sequence: TGTGCCAGCAGCCCCACCGCGGGGGGGCCGAGAGAGACCCAGTACTTC. The gene calls are TRBV9 and TRBJ2-5; 9 nucleotides align to TRBD2. The CDR3 is 16 residues long. Germline V gene lookup returns CDR1 SGDLS and CDR2 YYNGEE. Trimming took 4 bases from V and 4 from J; bases not matched to a gene: 11. Supplemented by reference TRBV9 and TRBJ2-5, the full variable domain reads DSGVTQTPKHLITATGQRVTLRCSPRSGDLSVYWYQQSLDQGLQFLIQYYNGEERAKGNILERFSAQQFPDLHSELNLSSLELGDSALYFCASSPTAGGPRETQYFGPGTRLLVL.

The V and J genes are TRBV5-1 and TRBJ1-5; unclear D gene. Germline values: CDR1 SGHRS, CDR2 YFSETQ. The V end lost 2 bases, the J end lost 2 bases, and 8 bases lay between the germline ends. The CDR3 is 14 amino acids. The DNA for the CDR3 is TGCGCCAGCAGCTTAGTCGGGGGCAATCAGCCCCAGCATTTT. Amino acids: CASSLVGGNQPQHF. The variable domain in full, completed from reference TRBV5-1 and TRBJ1-5, reads KAGVTQTPRYLIKTRGQQVTLSCSPISGHRSVSWYQQTPGQGLQFLFEYFSETQRNKGNFPGRFSGRQFSNSRSEMNVSTLELGDSALYLCASSLVGGNQPQHFGDGTRLSIL.

The chain carries TRBV24-1 and TRBJ2-2, with D possibly matching TRBD1 (6 bases). This CDR3 is 17 amino acids long. CDR1 KGHDR and CDR2 SFDVKD come from the germline V gene. The V and J ends lost 6 bases and 0 bases respectively, with 16 bases between them. CDR3 amino acids: CATSSRDTRSNTGELFF. CDR3 DNA sequence: TGTGCCACCAGTAGCCGGGACACCCGATCGAACACCGGGGAGCTGTTTTTT.

The J gene is TRBJ1-3, the V gene TRBV29-1; no firm D call. This CDR3 has 13 amino acids. The ends were cut back, 4 bases at V and 2 bases at J, with 9 bases in the middle. Germline assignment: CDR1 SQVTM and CDR2 ANQGSEA. CDR3 region: CSVVGLAGNTIYF. As DNA, the CDR3 is TGCAGCGTTGTTGGTCTAGCTGGAAACACCATATATTTT.

V gene TRBV5-1 combines with J gene TRBJ1-2; unclear D gene. The germline V gene encodes CDR1 SGHRS and CDR2 YFSETQ. The CDR3 has 12 amino acids. Trimming cost V 1 base and J 4 bases, with 5 bases left between them. The CDR3 region is CASSLLVYGYTF. In DNA form, the CDR3 reads TGCGCCAGCAGCTTGCTCGTCTATGGCTACACCTTC.

This clone was counted once. CDR3 amino acids: CASSGNRESNYGYTF. The CDR3 nucleotides read TGTGCCAGCAGCGGTAACAGGGAGTCTAACTATGGCTACACCTTC. The rearrangement joins TRBV2 to TRBJ1-2; perhaps TRBD1 as D (6 bases). The CDR3 spans 15 residues. Germline values: CDR1 SNHLY, CDR2 FYNNEI. Trimming cost V 6 bases and J 0 bases, with 14 bases left between them.

The V and J genes are TRBV19 and TRBJ2-4; 11 bases match TRBD1. V was clipped by 3 bases and J by 6 bases; unmatched bases: 1. The CDR3 covers 14 residues. CDR1 LNHDA and CDR2 SQIVND come from the germline V gene (reference sequence). The CDR3 here is CASSIGTGGNIQYF. The DNA for the CDR3 is TGTGCCAGTAGTATTGGGACAGGGGGAAACATTCAGTACTTC.

The J gene is TRBJ1-4, the V gene TRBV19, with a possible D match to TRBD1 (6 bases). The CDR3 covers 15 residues. CDR1 is LNHDA, CDR2 SQIVND, per germline (reference sequence). Trimming cost V 5 bases and J 2 bases, with 12 bases left between them. In nucleotides, the CDR3 is TGTGCCAGTAGTCCCAGGGGTTTTACTAATGAAAAACTGTTTTTT. Protein sequence: CASSPRGFTNEKLFF.

The CDR3 DNA is TGTGCCAGCTCACCCCGGGGGACTAGCACAGATACGCAGTATTTT. Amino acids: CASSPRGTSTDTQYF. This chain joins TRBV18 and TRBJ2-3, with D possibly being TRBD2 (6 bases). This CDR3 has 15 residues. From germline, CDR1 is KGHSH and CDR2 LQKENI. The ends were cut back, 3 bases at V and 0 bases at J, with 10 bases in the middle.

The CDR3 reads CASSTMNTEAFF. In DNA form, the CDR3 reads TGTGCCAGCAGTACAATGAACACTGAAGCTTTCTTT. This rearrangement joins TRBV12-3 or TRBV12-4 to TRBJ1-1; unclear D gene. V lost 5 bases, J lost 0 bases, and 4 bases lay in between. CDR3 length: 12 amino acids.

V usage is TRBV19 and J usage is TRBJ2-2; 9 bases are a match to TRBD1. V gave up 1 base and J gave up 5 bases; unmatched junction bases: 2. Germline loops: CDR1 LNHDA, CDR2 SQIVND (reference sequence). The CDR3 sequence is 15 residues long. This chain's CDR3 is CASSIVGQGTGELFF. CDR3 nucleotides: TGTGCCAGTAGTATAGTCGGACAGGGGACCGGGGAGCTGTTTTTT.

The gene calls are TRBV5-5 and TRBJ2-7, with 7 bases matching TRBD1. Germline-derived CDR1 and CDR2 are SGHKS and YYEKEE (reference sequence). CDR3 length: 17 residues. The V segment lost 4 bases and the J segment 2 bases; nucleotides outside the gene matches: 15. The CDR3 protein is CASSVQHRPGQPYEQYF. CDR3 in DNA: TGTGCCAGCAGCGTGCAGCATCGTCCGGGACAGCCCTACGAGCAGTACTTC.

The J gene is TRBJ2-3, the V gene TRBV7-6, with TRBD2 matching over 10 bases. The V gene's germline CDR1 is SGHVS and CDR2 FNYEAQ. J was trimmed by 0 bases and V by 1 base; bases with no gene match: 10. This CDR3 comprises 19 residues. Written as DNA, the CDR3 is TGTGCCAGCAGCTTAGTCGTTAGCGGGGGGTTCGCCAGCACAGATACGCAGTATTTT. Amino acids: CASSLVVSGGFASTDTQYF.

The chain carries TRBV29-1 and TRBJ1-2, with 7 bases aligning to TRBD1. CDR3 size: 13 residues. Per germline, CDR1 SQVTM and CDR2 ANQGSEA. Unmatched junction bases numbered 11, after V lost 7 bases and J lost 6 bases. The CDR3 is CSGMTGPGDGYTF. The CDR3 region has the DNA TGCAGCGGGATGACAGGGCCGGGGGATGGCTACACCTTC.

In DNA, the CDR3 is TGTGCCAGCAGCCAAGAAGGACTAGCAGGGGGAGATACGCAGTATTTT. It is translated as CASSQEGLAGGDTQYF. This rearrangement joins TRBV3-1 (or the pseudogene TRBV3-2) to TRBJ2-3; possibly TRBD2 for D (8 bases). The CDR3 runs to 16 residues. From germline, CDR1 is LGHDT and CDR2 YNNKEL (reference sequence). The V gene lost 0 bases and the J gene lost 5 bases, with 15 bases spanning the gap.

J is TRBJ2-2 and V is TRBV4-3; D remains unclear. The CDR3 length is 16 residues. V was trimmed by 0 bases and J by 3 bases, leaving 11 bases between them. Germline V gene data show CDR1 as LGHNA and CDR2 as YSLEER. The CDR3 DNA sequence: TGCGCCAGCAGCCAAGATTCGAGGTTGTACACCGGGGAGCTGTTTTTT. This translates into CASSQDSRLYTGELFF.